This entry concerns a single T cell receptor (beta chain). These data are taken from a study of blood T cell repertoires in COVID-19. Study overall: Some COVID-19 samples were acute and others convalescent; all came from the United States, Italy and Spain. The analysed material was cDNA or gDNA that came from T cells, B-cell-depleted T cells, or PBMCs.

Germline V gene data show CDR1 as MDHEN and CDR2 as SYDVKM. V was clipped by 10 bases and J by 4 bases; unmatched bases: 12. The CDR3 extends over 14 amino acids. This table comes from immunoSEQ multiplex PCR, and its TCRdb copy is limited to in-frame clones, with some not included. The profile shows some 260,000 clones, about 87% of them singletons. One Seattle source followed patients from active infection through their disease course. The sequenced sample consisted of peripheral blood. The V and J genes are TRBV28 and TRBJ1-2, with 7 bases matching TRBD1. The sequence was obtained from a woman aged 70-85 years with COVID-19, enrolled during active disease. CDR3: CAILSDRRGYGYTF. CDR3 DNA sequence: TGTGCCATCTTGTCGGACAGGAGGGGCTATGGCTACACCTTC.